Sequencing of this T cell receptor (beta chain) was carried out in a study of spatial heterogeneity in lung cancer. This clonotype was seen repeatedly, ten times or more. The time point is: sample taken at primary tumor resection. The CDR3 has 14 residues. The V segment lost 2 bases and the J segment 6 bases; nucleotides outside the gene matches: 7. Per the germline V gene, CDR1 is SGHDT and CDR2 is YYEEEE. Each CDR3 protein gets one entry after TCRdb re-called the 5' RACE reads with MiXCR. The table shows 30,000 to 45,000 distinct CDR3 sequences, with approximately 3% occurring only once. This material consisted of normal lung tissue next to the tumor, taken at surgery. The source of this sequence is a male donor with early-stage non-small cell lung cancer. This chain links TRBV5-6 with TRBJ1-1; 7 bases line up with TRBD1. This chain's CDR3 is CASSFYDRVSEAFF. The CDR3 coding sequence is TGTGCCAGCAGCTTCTACGACAGGGTTTCTGAAGCTTTCTTT.